Shown below are 25 T cell receptor beta chains from a single sample sequenced in a study of shared clonotypes between healthy human individuals. Data came from immunoSEQ multiplex PCR; TCRdb stores just in-frame clones and leaves some out. The table has millions of clones, around 90% seen once. Sequenced sample: naive CD4+ T cells sorted from blood. Subset reported: CD45RA+ positively selected. These receptors originate from a man younger than 30 in good health.

The chain is built from TRBV28 and TRBJ1-2; D not resolved. Trimming pared 2 bases from V and 8 bases from J, leaving 12 bases between. This CDR3 is 13 amino acids long. Germline V CDR1 and CDR2: MDHEN, SYDVKM. The CDR3 reads CASSLVSSAGYTF. The CDR3 DNA follows: TGTGCCAGCAGTTTAGTGTCCTCGGCGGGCTACACCTTC.

The CDR3 DNA reads as TGTGCCAGCAGTTCGCGGATCCAGGGGCCCGGAATAGGCTACACCTTC. It specifies CASSSRIQGPGIGYTF. The V call is TRBV28, the J call TRBJ1-2; D possibly corresponds to TRBD1 (6 bases). V was trimmed by 4 bases and J by 8 bases, leaving 23 bases between them. CDR3 length: 16 residues. Germline loops: CDR1 MDHEN, CDR2 SYDVKM.

This clone turned up a few times. The V gene is TRBV30, the J gene TRBJ1-3; D unclear. Trimming removed 3 bases at V and 4 bases at J, with 16 bases between. Germline V gives CDR1 GTSNPN, CDR2 SVGIG (reference sequence). This CDR3 comprises 15 residues. This chain's CDR3 is CAWSGRHTGGNTIYF. The DNA for the CDR3 is TGTGCCTGGAGCGGTCGTCACACGGGGGGAAACACCATATATTTT.

V and J are TRBV7-9 and TRBJ2-2; 10 bases map to TRBD2. Germline V lookup: CDR1 SEHNR, CDR2 FQNEAQ (reference sequence). The CDR3 is 16 residues long. The ends lost 7 bases at V and 3 bases at J; junction bases unmatched: 8. CDR3 bases: TGTGCCAGCACCGAATCTAGCGGGGGTTACACCGGGGAGCTGTTTTTT. As protein: CASTESSGGYTGELFF.

In its sample, this clone was seen once. CDR3 sequence reads: CSVGVDSTYEQYF. The CDR3 DNA reads as TGCAGCGTTGGGGTCGACAGCACCTACGAGCAGTACTTC. V is TRBV29-1 and J is TRBJ2-7; D is perhaps TRBD1 (5 bases). This CDR3 spans 13 amino acids. V shed 4 bases and J shed 2 bases, with 12 bases lying between them. The V gene's germline CDR1 is SQVTM and CDR2 ANQGSEA.

Note on this clone: The sample has other DNA sequences that encode this CDR3 too. The rearrangement uses TRBV7-2 and TRBJ1-2, with a possible D match to TRBD1 (6 bases). CDR1 SGHTA and CDR2 FQGNSA come from the germline V gene. The CDR3 contains 14 residues. Trimming stripped 0 bases from V and 5 bases from J, with 10 bases between. The DNA for the CDR3 is TGTGCCAGCAGCTTAGCACAGGGAGGGTATGGCTACACCTTC. Its protein is CASSLAQGGYGYTF.

The chain employs TRBV14 and TRBJ1-5; no clear D. The CDR3 runs to 13 residues. The germline V gene has CDR1 SGHDN and CDR2 FVKESK. Trimming took off 6 bases at V and 0 bases at J, with 6 bases between the two ends. The CDR3 is CASSSTSNQPQHF. The CDR3 nucleotides are TGTGCCAGCAGTAGTACTAGCAATCAGCCCCAGCATTTT.

The chain employs TRBV9 and TRBJ2-7, with 8 bases matching TRBD2. Germline V lookup: CDR1 SGDLS, CDR2 YYNGEE. J lost 4 bases, V lost 0 bases, and 6 bases had no gene match. The CDR3 loop spans 15 amino acids. The CDR3 DNA reads TGTGCCAGCAGCGTAGGTCCAGCGGGAGAGTACGAGCAGTACTTC. Translated: CASSVGPAGEYEQYF.

In this sample, this clone turned up a few times. V gene TRBV29-1 combines with J gene TRBJ1-4; perhaps TRBD1 as D (6 bases). The CDR3 is 13 amino acids. Germline V lookup: CDR1 SQVTM, CDR2 ANQGSEA. The germline V and J ends were trimmed by 4 bases and 7 bases, with 13 bases remaining between them. CDR3 DNA sequence: TGCAGCGTTGCTGGACAGCCGGGTGAAAAACTGTTTTTT. This sequence encodes CSVAGQPGEKLFF.

The chain links TRBV5-1 to TRBJ2-5, with a weak D call TRBD2 (7 bases). V was trimmed by 0 bases and J by 7 bases, leaving 13 bases between them. CDR3 length: 14 amino acids. Germline loops: CDR1 SGHRS, CDR2 YFSETQ. The CDR3 DNA is TGCGCCAGCAGCTTGGTTCCGGGGGGCGGGACCCAGTACTTC. Encoded protein: CASSLVPGGGTQYF. The full variable domain, with the rest looked up from reference TRBV5-1 and TRBJ2-5, is KAGVTQTPRYLIKTRGQQVTLSCSPISGHRSVSWYQQTPGQGLQFLFEYFSETQRNKGNFPGRFSGRQFSNSRSEMNVSTLELGDSALYLCASSLVPGGGTQYFGPGTRLLVL.

The chain employs TRBV5-6 and TRBJ2-7; unclear D gene. The CDR3 extends over 14 amino acids. Trimming removed 2 bases from V and 3 bases from J, with 12 bases in between. Germline V gene data show CDR1 as SGHDT and CDR2 as YYEEEE. CDR3 loop: CASSFSWINYEQYF. The CDR3 DNA is TGTGCCAGCAGCTTCTCATGGATCAACTACGAGCAGTACTTC.

The chain uses TRBV25-1 and TRBJ1-1, with TRBD1 matching 9 bases. Trimming removed 5 bases from V and 2 bases from J; junction bases left unmatched: 6. The CDR3 extends over 15 amino acids. Looked up from germline, CDR1 is MGHDK and CDR2 is SYGVNS. This CDR3 reads CASSPSTGGNTEAFF. CDR3 in DNA: TGTGCCAGCAGTCCATCGACAGGGGGTAACACTGAAGCTTTCTTT.

The V and J genes are TRBV2 and TRBJ2-7; TRBD1 is a possible D gene (5 bases). The CDR3 spans 15 residues. V shed 7 bases and J shed 5 bases, with 21 bases lying between them. CDR1 and CDR2 from the germline V gene are SNHLY and FYNNEI. The CDR3 loop is CASTDEMSGLNEQYF. The CDR3 DNA sequence: TGTGCCAGCACGGACGAAATGTCAGGGTTGAACGAGCAGTACTTC.

As regards this clone: Different DNA sequences within this sample yield the same CDR3. The chain employs TRBV18 and TRBJ2-3; TRBD2 agrees at 9 bases. The CDR3 runs 15 residues. V lost 1 base, J lost 1 base, and 0 bases stayed unmatched. Germline V gene sequence: CDR1 KGHSH, CDR2 LQKENI. The CDR3 DNA sequence: TGTGCCAGCTCACCACTAGCGGGGGGCACAGATACGCAGTATTTT. Translation gives CASSPLAGGTDTQYF.

The V call is TRBV7-2, the J call TRBJ1-3; D remains unclear. Germline lookup yields CDR1 SGHTA and CDR2 FQGNSA. CDR3 length: 15 amino acids. V was cut by 0 bases and J by 4 bases, with 10 bases left in between. CDR3 in amino acids: CASSLASLSGNTIYF. The DNA for the CDR3 is TGTGCCAGCAGCTTAGCGAGCCTGTCCGGAAACACCATATATTTT. The variable domain in full, with the rest retrieved from reference TRBV7-2 and TRBJ1-3, is GAGVSQSPSNKVTEKGKDVELRCDPISGHTALYWYRQSLGQGLEFLIYFQGNSAPDKSGLPSDRFSAERTGGSVSTLTIQRTQQEDSAVYLCASSLASLSGNTIYFGEGSWLTVV.

On this clone: Distinct nucleotide sequences in the sample also encode this CDR3. The chain has TRBV18 and TRBJ2-1; TRBD2 agrees at 11 bases. CDR3 length equals 16 residues. Trimming removed 6 bases from V and 5 bases from J; junction bases left unmatched: 9. Germline lookup yields CDR1 KGHSH and CDR2 LQKENI. The DNA for the CDR3 is TGTGCCAGCTCCCGACCAGGGACTAGCGGAAACAATGAGCAGTTCTTC. As protein: CASSRPGTSGNNEQFF. The variable domain in full, with the rest retrieved from reference TRBV18 and TRBJ2-1, is NAGVMQNPRHLVRRRGQEARLRCSPMKGHSHVYWYRQLPEEGLKFMVYLQKENIIDESGMPKERFSAEFPKEGPSILRIQQVVRGDSAAYFCASSRPGTSGNNEQFFGPGTRLTVL.

The chain employs TRBV6-1 and TRBJ2-2, with a weak D call TRBD1 (5 bases). The CDR3 is made up of 15 amino acids. Trimming took 3 bases from V and 3 from J, leaving 11 bases between them. CDR1 and CDR2 (germline): MNHNS, SASEGT. The CDR3 DNA reads as TGTGCCAGCAGTGACATGACAGTGTACACCGGGGAGCTGTTTTTT. Its translation is CASSDMTVYTGELFF.

The chain combines TRBV6-6 with TRBJ2-1; D is possibly TRBD2 (7 bases). V lost 5 bases and J lost 7, with 15 bases in between. CDR3 length: 14 amino acids. CDR1 and CDR2 from the germline V gene are MNHNY and SVGAGI (reference sequence). The DNA of the CDR3 is TGTGCCAGCAGTCCCGACCGGGGGGCGAATGAGCAGTTCTTC. Its translation: CASSPDRGANEQFF.

The rearrangement joins TRBV18 to TRBJ2-2, with unresolved D. The V end lost 6 bases, the J end lost 2 bases, and 10 bases lay between the germline ends. Germline V lookup: CDR1 KGHSH, CDR2 LQKENI. There are 14 residues in the CDR3. The DNA for the CDR3 is TGTGCCAGCTCGCAGACACTAAACACCGGGGAGCTGTTTTTT. Encoded protein: CASSQTLNTGELFF.

In DNA form, the CDR3 reads TGTGCCAGCAGCTTCGATGTCGGGGAGCTGTTTTTT. Residues: CASSFDVGELFF. The chain has TRBV5-4 and TRBJ2-2; D is ambiguous. Germline V lookup: CDR1 SGHNT, CDR2 YYREEE (reference sequence). The CDR3 has 12 residues. Trimming stripped 2 bases from V and 7 bases from J, with 6 bases between.

This clone has just one count. This rearrangement joins TRBV6-5 to TRBJ1-6; no firm D call. Trimming took off 6 bases at V and 13 bases at J, with 22 bases between the two ends. Germline values: CDR1 MNHEY, CDR2 SVGAGI. CDR3 length: 15 residues. The CDR3 spells CASSPDRAQTSPLHF. CDR3 DNA sequence: TGTGCCAGCAGCCCCGATAGGGCCCAGACGTCGCCCCTCCACTTT.

On this clone itself: Distinct nucleotide sequences in the sample also encode this CDR3. This chain links TRBV2 with TRBJ2-7; D unresolved. The length of the CDR3 is 11 residues. Germline-derived CDR1 and CDR2 are SNHLY and FYNNEI. V was cut by 5 bases and J by 3 bases, with 5 bases left in between. CDR3 protein: CASSPRYEQYF. The CDR3 nucleotides read TGTGCCAGCAGTCCCCGCTACGAGCAGTACTTC.

This clone was recorded only once. The sample carries other DNA sequences with the same CDR3. The CDR3 is CAISESGTGNQPQHF. DNA of the CDR3: TGTGCCATCAGTGAGTCCGGGACAGGGAATCAGCCCCAGCATTTT. V is TRBV10-3 and J is TRBJ1-5; TRBD1 matches 9 bases. With V trimmed by 0 bases and J by 4 bases, 1 base remained unmatched. Germline CDR1 ENHRY, CDR2 SYGVKD. CDR3 length: 15 residues.

This clone has just one count. This sample includes further DNA sequences coding for the same CDR3. The chain couples TRBV30 to TRBJ1-2; weak D call: TRBD1 (5 bases). Trimming pared 5 bases from V and 3 bases from J, leaving 10 bases between. Germline CDR1 reads GTSNPN; CDR2 reads SVGIG (reference sequence). This CDR3 has 12 amino acids. Here the CDR3 DNA reads TGTGCCTGGTCCCCGGGGGACTATGGCTACACCTTC. This gives the protein CAWSPGDYGYTF. The variable domain in full, with the rest retrieved from reference TRBV30 and TRBJ1-2, is SQTIHQWPATLVQPVGSPLSLECTVEGTSNPNLYWYRQAAGRGLQLLFYSVGIGQISSEVPQNLSASRPQDRQFILSSKKLLLSDSGFYLCAWSPGDYGYTFGSGTRLTVV.

The J gene is TRBJ1-3, the V gene TRBV11-2, with TRBD1 as a possible D gene (6 bases). Trimming removed 3 bases from V and 0 bases from J, with 15 bases in between. The V gene's germline CDR1 is SGHAT and CDR2 FQNNGV. This CDR3 has 17 amino acids. The CDR3 bases are TGTGCCAGCAGCTTCGTCCGAGGGGGTTCCTCTGGAAACACCATATATTTT. Its translation: CASSFVRGGSSGNTIYF.